Shown below are 12 T cell receptor beta chains from a single sample sequenced in a study of shared clonotypes between healthy human individuals. TCRdb's table, derived via immunoSEQ multiplex PCR, lists solely in-frame clones and lacks some. The table records roughly 500,000 clones, roughly 77% of them present only once. Sequenced sample: PBMCs. The receptors shown here come from a woman aged 40 to 50 in good health. Some clones in this sample may be carry-over from other donors' samples.

This chain uses TRBV11-2 with TRBJ2-3; a weak D match, TRBD2 (6 bases). V was shortened by 7 bases and J by 0 bases, with 11 bases between the two germline ends. The germline V gene has CDR1 SGHAT and CDR2 FQNNGV. The CDR3 consists of 14 residues. The CDR3 DNA reads TGTGCCAGCAACCCGGGGACTAGCACAGATACGCAGTATTTT. Translating gives CASNPGTSTDTQYF.

This chain uses TRBV19 with TRBJ2-1, with 15 nucleotides matching TRBD2. V shed 2 bases, J shed 7 bases, and the junction held 6 bases outside the gene matches. The CDR3 consists of 17 residues. CDR1 and CDR2 from the germline V gene are LNHDA and SQIVND (reference sequence). CDR3 nucleotide sequence: TGTGCCAGTAGTATATCTGGTGGACTAGCGGGAGGGAATGAGCAGTTCTTC. It yields the protein CASSISGGLAGGNEQFF.

On this clone: In the same sample, other DNA sequences code for this CDR3. This sequence joins TRBV28 and TRBJ2-7; D not resolved. The V and J ends lost 5 bases and 3 bases respectively, with 5 bases between them. CDR1 is MDHEN, CDR2 SYDVKM, per germline. CDR3 size: 11 residues. CDR3: CASSTSYEQYF. CDR3 bases: TGTGCCAGCAGTACCAGCTACGAGCAGTACTTC.

V is TRBV7-2 and J is TRBJ2-7; no firm D call. CDR1 and CDR2 (germline): SGHTA, FQGNSA. Deletions cut 3 bases from V and 5 bases from J, with 11 bases between. The length of the CDR3 is 13 residues. The CDR3 DNA sequence: TGTGCCAGCAGCTTCGGACGCAGAAACGAGCAGTACTTC. Protein product: CASSFGRRNEQYF.

The rearrangement uses TRBV25-1 and TRBJ1-1; possible D gene TRBD1, 6 bases. The V gene's germline CDR1 is MGHDK and CDR2 SYGVNS. V lost 3 bases and J lost 8, with 16 bases in between. The CDR3 contains 14 residues. CDR3 nucleotide sequence: TGTGCCAGCAGTGATTGGGGACATGAGGGGGAAGCTTTCTTT. Its translation: CASSDWGHEGEAFF.

The V gene is TRBV11-2, the J gene TRBJ2-1; D is perhaps TRBD1 or TRBD2 (5 bases each). The germline gives CDR1 SGHAT, CDR2 FQNNGV. The V and J ends lost 2 bases and 10 bases respectively, with 21 bases between them. CDR3 length: 16 amino acids. The CDR3 loop is CASSLSIPGPMGEQFF. CDR3 in DNA: TGTGCCAGCAGCTTATCAATCCCGGGGCCGATGGGAGAGCAGTTCTTC.

The chain employs TRBV7-3 and TRBJ2-3; the match to TRBD2 covers 9 bases. The germline CDR1 and CDR2 sequences are SGHTA and FQGTGA. The V gene end was trimmed by 6 bases and the J gene end by 9 bases; junction bases not matched to a gene: 7. The CDR3 is made up of 13 amino acids. In nucleotides, the CDR3 is TGTGCCAGCAGTTCGGGACTAGCAACCACGCAGTATTTT. It yields the protein CASSSGLATTQYF.

The rearrangement joins TRBV9 to TRBJ2-1; TRBD2 might be the D (5 bases). The CDR3 has 13 amino acids. V was trimmed by 2 bases and J by 4 bases, leaving 7 bases between them. Germline CDR1 reads SGDLS; CDR2 reads YYNGEE. The CDR3: CASSVGNYNEQFF. CDR3 nucleotide sequence: TGTGCCAGCAGCGTCGGGAATTACAATGAGCAGTTCTTC.

This chain connects TRBV30 to TRBJ2-2; maybe TRBD1 (5 bases). This CDR3 is 13 amino acids long. Trimming shortened V by 2 bases and J by 6 bases, and 10 bases separated the two germline ends. Looked up from germline, CDR1 is GTSNPN and CDR2 is SVGIG (reference sequence). The CDR3 is CAWSLGVAGELFF. The CDR3 nucleotides read TGTGCCTGGAGTTTAGGGGTAGCCGGGGAGCTGTTTTTT.

V usage is TRBV7-9 and J usage is TRBJ1-1; TRBD1 might be the D (5 bases). V lost 5 bases and J lost 3, with 10 bases in between. This CDR3 contains 13 residues. CDR1 and CDR2 from the germline V gene are SEHNR and FQNEAQ (reference sequence). The CDR3 spells CASSQQADTEAFF. The CDR3 DNA follows: TGTGCCAGCAGCCAACAGGCAGACACTGAAGCTTTCTTT.

The chain uses TRBV10-3 and TRBJ2-7, with D possibly matching TRBD1 (6 bases). With 8 bases removed from V and 2 bases from J, the gap between germline ends came to 16 bases. The germline V gene encodes CDR1 ENHRY and CDR2 SYGVKD. This CDR3 has 14 amino acids. The CDR3 region has the DNA TGTGCCATCGCGCCGGCAGGGGCCCCCTACGAGCAGTACTTC. Translation gives CAIAPAGAPYEQYF.

The chain links TRBV28 to TRBJ1-3; TRBD1 matches 9 bases. The V gene's germline CDR1 is MDHEN and CDR2 SYDVKM. The V and J ends lost 6 bases and 7 bases, in that order; junction bases with no gene match: 16. The CDR3 loop spans 17 amino acids. This CDR3 is CASSLITGTGLRNTIYF. In DNA form, the CDR3 reads TGTGCCAGCAGCCTCATCACCGGGACAGGGTTACGGAACACCATATATTTT.